The source of this T cell receptor beta chain is a study of T cells in Graves' hyperthyroidism and ophthalmopathy. TCR beta CDR3 sequences were amplified from RNA transcripts. Primed by the HTBI set, a first-round RT-PCR was run on the TCR CDR3. TCRdb passed the multiplex PCR reads through MiXCR, listing each CDR3 protein once. Of approximately 640,000 distinct CDR3 sequences in the sample, about a sixth were seen once. About this clonotype: Its specificity is not known.

General study results and limits: The majority of expanded thyroid clonotypes above 0.001 also appeared in blood.

CDR3 length: 14 residues. CDR1 is LGHDT and CDR2 is YNNKEL in the germline V gene (reference sequence). Trimming removed 2 bases at V and 4 bases at J, with 11 bases between. The study enrolled patients aged 18 to 65 with newly diagnosed hyperthyroidism of under 2 months' duration. Exclusion of a patient resulted from uncontrolled infection, other autoimmune disease, pregnancy or lactation. The clonotype comes from a woman under 40 with Graves' hyperthyroidism. Input material: blood. This chain joins TRBV3-1 and TRBJ1-1; D not resolved. This CDR3 reads CASSQMSVSTEAFF. The CDR3, as DNA: TGTGCCAGCAGCCAAATGTCAGTCAGCACTGAAGCTTTCTTT. The full variable domain, in which reference TRBV3-1 and TRBJ1-1 provide the parts outside the CDR3, is DTAVSQTPKYLVTQMGNDKSIKCEQNLGHDTMYWYKQDSKKFLKIMFSYNNKELIINETVPNRFSPKSPDKAHLNLHINSLELGDSAVYFCASSQMSVSTEAFFGQGTRLTVV.